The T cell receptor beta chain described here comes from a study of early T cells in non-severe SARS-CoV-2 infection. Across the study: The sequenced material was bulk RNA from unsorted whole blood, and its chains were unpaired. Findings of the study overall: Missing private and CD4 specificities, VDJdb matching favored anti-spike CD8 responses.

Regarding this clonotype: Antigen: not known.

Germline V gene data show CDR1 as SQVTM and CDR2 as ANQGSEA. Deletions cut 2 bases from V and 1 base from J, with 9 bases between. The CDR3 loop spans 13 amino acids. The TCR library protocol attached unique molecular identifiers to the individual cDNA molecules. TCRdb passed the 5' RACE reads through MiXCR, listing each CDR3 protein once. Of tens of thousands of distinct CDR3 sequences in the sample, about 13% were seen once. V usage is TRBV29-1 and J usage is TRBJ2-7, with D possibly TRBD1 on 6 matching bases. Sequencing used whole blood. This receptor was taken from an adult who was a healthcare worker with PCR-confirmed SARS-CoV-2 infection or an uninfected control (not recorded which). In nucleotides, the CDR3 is TGCAGCGTTGAAAGTGACAGGTCCTACGAGCAGTACTTC. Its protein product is CSVESDRSYEQYF.